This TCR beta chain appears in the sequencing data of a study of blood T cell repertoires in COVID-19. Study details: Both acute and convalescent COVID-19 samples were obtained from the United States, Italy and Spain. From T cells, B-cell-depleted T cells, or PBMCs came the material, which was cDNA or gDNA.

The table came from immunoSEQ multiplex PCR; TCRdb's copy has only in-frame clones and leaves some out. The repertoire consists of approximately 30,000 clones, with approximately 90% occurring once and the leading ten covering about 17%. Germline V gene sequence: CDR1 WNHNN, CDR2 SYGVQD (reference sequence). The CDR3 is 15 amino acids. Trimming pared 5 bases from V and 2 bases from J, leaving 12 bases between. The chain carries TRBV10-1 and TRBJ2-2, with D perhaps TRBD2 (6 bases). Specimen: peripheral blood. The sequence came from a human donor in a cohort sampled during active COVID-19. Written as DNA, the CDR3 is TGCGCCAGCAGTCCCAGTAGCGGTAACACCGGGGAGCTGTTTTTT. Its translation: CASSPSSGNTGELFF.